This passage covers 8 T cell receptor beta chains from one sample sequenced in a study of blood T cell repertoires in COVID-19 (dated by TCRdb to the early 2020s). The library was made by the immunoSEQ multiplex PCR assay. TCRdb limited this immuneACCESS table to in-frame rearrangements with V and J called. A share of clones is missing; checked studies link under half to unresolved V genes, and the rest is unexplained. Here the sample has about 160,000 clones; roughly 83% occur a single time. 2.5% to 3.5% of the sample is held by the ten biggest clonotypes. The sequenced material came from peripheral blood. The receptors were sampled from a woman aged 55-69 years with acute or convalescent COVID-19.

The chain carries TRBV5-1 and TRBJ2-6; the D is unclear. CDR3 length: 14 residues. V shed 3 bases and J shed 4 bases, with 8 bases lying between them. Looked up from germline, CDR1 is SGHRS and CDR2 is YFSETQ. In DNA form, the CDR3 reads TGCGCCAGCAGCTCCCTAGACGGGGCCAACGTCCTGACTTTC. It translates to CASSSLDGANVLTF.

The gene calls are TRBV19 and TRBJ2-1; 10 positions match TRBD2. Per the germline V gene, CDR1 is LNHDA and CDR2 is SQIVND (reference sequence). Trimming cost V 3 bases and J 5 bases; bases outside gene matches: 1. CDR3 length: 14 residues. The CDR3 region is CASSILAGDNEQFF. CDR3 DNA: TGTGCCAGTAGTATCCTAGCGGGGGACAATGAGCAGTTCTTC.

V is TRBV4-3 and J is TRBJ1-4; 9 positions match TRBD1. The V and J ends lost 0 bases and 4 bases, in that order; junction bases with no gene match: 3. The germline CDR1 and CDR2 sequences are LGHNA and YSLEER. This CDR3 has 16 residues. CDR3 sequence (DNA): TGCGCCAGCAGCCAAGATTGGGGACAGGGTAATGAAAAACTGTTTTTT. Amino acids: CASSQDWGQGNEKLFF.

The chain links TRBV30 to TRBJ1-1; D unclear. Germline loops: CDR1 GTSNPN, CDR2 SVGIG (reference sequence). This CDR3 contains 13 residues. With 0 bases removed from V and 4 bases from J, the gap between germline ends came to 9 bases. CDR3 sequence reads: CAWSVGEATEAFF. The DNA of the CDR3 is TGTGCCTGGAGTGTCGGGGAGGCCACTGAAGCTTTCTTT.

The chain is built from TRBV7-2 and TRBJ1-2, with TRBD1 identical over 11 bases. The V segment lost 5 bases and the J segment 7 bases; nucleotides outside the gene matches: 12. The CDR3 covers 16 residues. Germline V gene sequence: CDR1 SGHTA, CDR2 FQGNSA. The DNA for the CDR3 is TGTGCCAGCAGCCCCGGCGGGACAGGGGGTATGGGTGGCTACACCTTC. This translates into CASSPGGTGGMGGYTF. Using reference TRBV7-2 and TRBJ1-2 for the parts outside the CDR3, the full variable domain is GAGVSQSPSNKVTEKGKDVELRCDPISGHTALYWYRQSLGQGLEFLIYFQGNSAPDKSGLPSDRFSAERTGGSVSTLTIQRTQQEDSAVYLCASSPGGTGGMGGYTFGSGTRLTVV.

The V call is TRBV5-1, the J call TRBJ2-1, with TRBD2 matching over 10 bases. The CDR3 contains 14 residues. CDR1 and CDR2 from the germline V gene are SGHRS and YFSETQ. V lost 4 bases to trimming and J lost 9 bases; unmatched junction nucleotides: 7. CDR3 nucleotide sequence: TGCGCCAGCAGCCCGAGCGGGGGGGCACGTGAGCAGTTCTTC. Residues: CASSPSGGAREQFF.

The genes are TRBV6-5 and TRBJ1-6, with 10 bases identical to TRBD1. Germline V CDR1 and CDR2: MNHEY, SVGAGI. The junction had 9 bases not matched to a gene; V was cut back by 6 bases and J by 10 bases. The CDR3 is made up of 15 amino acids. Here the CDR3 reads CASSGQGGRESPLHF. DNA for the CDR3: TGTGCCAGCAGCGGACAGGGGGGGCGGGAATCACCCCTCCACTTT.

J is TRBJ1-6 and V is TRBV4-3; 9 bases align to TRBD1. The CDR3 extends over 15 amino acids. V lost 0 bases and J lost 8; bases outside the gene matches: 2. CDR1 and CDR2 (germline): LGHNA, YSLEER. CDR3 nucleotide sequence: TGCGCCAGCAGCCAAGACTACAGGGGGCATTCACCCCTCCACTTT. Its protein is CASSQDYRGHSPLHF.